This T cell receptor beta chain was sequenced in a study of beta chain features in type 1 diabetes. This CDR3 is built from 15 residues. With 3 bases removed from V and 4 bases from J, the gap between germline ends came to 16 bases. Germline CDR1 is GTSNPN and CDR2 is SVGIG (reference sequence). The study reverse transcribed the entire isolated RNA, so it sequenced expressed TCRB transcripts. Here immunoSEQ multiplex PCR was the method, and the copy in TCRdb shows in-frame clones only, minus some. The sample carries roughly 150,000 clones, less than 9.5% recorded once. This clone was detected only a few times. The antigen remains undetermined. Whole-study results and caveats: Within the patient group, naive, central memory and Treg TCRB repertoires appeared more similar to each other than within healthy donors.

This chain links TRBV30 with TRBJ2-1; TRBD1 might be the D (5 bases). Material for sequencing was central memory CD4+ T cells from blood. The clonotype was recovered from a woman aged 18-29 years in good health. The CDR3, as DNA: TGTGCCTGGAGCGCTCAGGGCACACGTTACAATGAGCAGTTCTTC. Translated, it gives CAWSAQGTRYNEQFF.